Listed below are T cell receptor beta chains from one sample, sequenced in a study of blood T cell repertoires in COVID-19. The table came from immunoSEQ multiplex PCR; TCRdb's copy has only in-frame clones and leaves some out. Of 120,000 to 150,000 clones in the sample, about nine tenths were seen once. The sequenced sample consisted of peripheral blood. All receptors come from a woman of 80 years or more with acute or convalescent COVID-19. CDR3s include the opening cysteine and the closing phenylalanine or tryptophan. The order of the fields is CDR3 DNA, CDR3 protein, D gene, V gene, J gene, clone size. A D gene is named only where the DNA matches it firmly. Expanded clones get a size class; other rows say once, few or many, or leave the size out.

CDR3 DNA: TGTGCCAGCAGTTTGGGCCTAGCGGGGACGCAGTATTTT
CDR3 protein: CASSLGLAGTQYF
D gene: TRBD2
V gene: TRBV12-3/TRBV12-4
J gene: TRBJ2-3
clone size: -

CDR3 DNA: TGTGCCAGCTGGCAGACAGAATTACTAAATCAGCCCCAGCATTTT
CDR3 protein: CASWQTELLNQPQHF
D gene: -
V gene: TRBV6-5
J gene: TRBJ1-5
clone size: -

CDR3 DNA: TGTGCTAGTGGTTTGGAGCCCGGGACAGGGTACTACTACGAGCAGTACTTC
CDR3 protein: CASGLEPGTGYYYEQYF
D gene: TRBD1
V gene: TRBV12-5
J gene: TRBJ2-7
clone size: -

CDR3 DNA: TGCAGCGTTTTAGCAGGGGGCGGACAGCCCCAGCATTTT
CDR3 protein: CSVLAGGGQPQHF
D gene: TRBD1
V gene: TRBV29-1
J gene: TRBJ1-5
clone size: many

CDR3 DNA: TGTGCCAGCAGCCGGACAGGGGGGCAGCCCCAGCATTTT
CDR3 protein: CASSRTGGQPQHF
D gene: TRBD1
V gene: TRBV7-9
J gene: TRBJ1-5
clone size: -

CDR3 DNA: TGTGCCAGCAGCTTCAGGACAGGGGTAGTTAGTGATCATGGCTACACCTTC
CDR3 protein: CASSFRTGVVSDHGYTF
D gene: TRBD1
V gene: TRBV7-2
J gene: TRBJ1-2
clone size: -

CDR3 DNA: TGTGCCAGCAGTCCTTCAGGGGGGTCGAATTCACCCCTCCACTTT
CDR3 protein: CASSPSGGSNSPLHF
D gene: TRBD1
V gene: TRBV2
J gene: TRBJ1-6
clone size: -

CDR3 DNA: TGTGCCATCAGTACAACGACAGGGGGCAACACTGAAGCTTTCTTT
CDR3 protein: CAISTTTGGNTEAFF
D gene: TRBD1
V gene: TRBV10-3
J gene: TRBJ1-1
clone size: -

CDR3 DNA: TGTGCCAGCAGGGTACGAGGGGGCATCGAGCAGTACTTC
CDR3 protein: CASRVRGGIEQYF
D gene: TRBD1
V gene: TRBV3-1/TRBV3-2
J gene: TRBJ2-7
clone size: -

CDR3 DNA: TGCGCCAGCAGCTTCTCCCGACTAGCGGGGGGGAGTGAGCAGTTCTTC
CDR3 protein: CASSFSRLAGGSEQFF
D gene: TRBD2
V gene: TRBV5-1
J gene: TRBJ2-1
clone size: -

CDR3 DNA: TGTGCCAGCAGCCGCACAGGGCTAGAATACGAGCAGTACTTC
CDR3 protein: CASSRTGLEYEQYF
D gene: -
V gene: TRBV3-1/TRBV3-2
J gene: TRBJ2-7
clone size: few

CDR3 DNA: TGTGCCAGCAGCTTAACTGCGTCTCAGAACACCGGGGAGCTGTTTTTT
CDR3 protein: CASSLTASQNTGELFF
D gene: -
V gene: TRBV7-3
J gene: TRBJ2-2
clone size: -

CDR3 DNA: TGTGCCATCAGTACGCCTCGGTATGGCTACACCTTC
CDR3 protein: CAISTPRYGYTF
D gene: -
V gene: TRBV10-3
J gene: TRBJ1-2
clone size: -